Given below is one TCR beta chain in context. Its cognate antigen is unknown. The data were taken from a study of T cells in localized non-small cell lung cancer. Study-level results: Heterogeneity cannot be ruled out, as sequencing used one tumor region only. Uninvolved adjacent lung showed higher T cell clonality than tumor.

Data came from immunoSEQ multiplex PCR; TCRdb stores just in-frame clones and leaves some out. The data contain about 40,000 clones, 80% to 85% of them seen just once; the ten biggest clones take up approximately 7.4%. This clonotype was obtained from a male donor older than 55 with stage II lung adenocarcinoma. The source was peripheral blood mononuclear cells, collected before any cancer treatment.

Here the CDR3 DNA reads TGTGCCAGCAGCTTACTTCAGGCAGCCGGGGAGCTGTTTTTT. Translated: CASSLLQAAGELFF. V and J are TRBV5-6 and TRBJ2-2, with no clear D. V lost 2 bases and J lost 6, with 11 bases in between. Germline CDR1 reads SGHDT; CDR2 reads YYEEEE. CDR3 length: 14 residues.